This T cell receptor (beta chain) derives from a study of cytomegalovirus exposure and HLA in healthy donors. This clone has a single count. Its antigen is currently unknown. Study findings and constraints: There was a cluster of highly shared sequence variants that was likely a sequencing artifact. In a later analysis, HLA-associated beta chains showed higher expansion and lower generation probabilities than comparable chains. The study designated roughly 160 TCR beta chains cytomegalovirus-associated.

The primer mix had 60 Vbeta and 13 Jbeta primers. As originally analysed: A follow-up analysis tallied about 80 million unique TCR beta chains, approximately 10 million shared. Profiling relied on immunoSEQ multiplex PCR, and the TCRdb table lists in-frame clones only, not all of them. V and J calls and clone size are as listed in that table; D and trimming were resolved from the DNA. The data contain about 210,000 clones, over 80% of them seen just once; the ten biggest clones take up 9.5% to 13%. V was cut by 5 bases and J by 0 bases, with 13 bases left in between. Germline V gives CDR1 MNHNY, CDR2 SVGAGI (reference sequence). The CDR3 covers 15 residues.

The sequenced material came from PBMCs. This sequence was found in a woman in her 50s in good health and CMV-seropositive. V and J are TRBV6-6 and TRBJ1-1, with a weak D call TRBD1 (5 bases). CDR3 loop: CASSNRAGLNTEAFF. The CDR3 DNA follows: TGTGCCAGCAGTAACCGCGCAGGGCTGAACACTGAAGCTTTCTTT.